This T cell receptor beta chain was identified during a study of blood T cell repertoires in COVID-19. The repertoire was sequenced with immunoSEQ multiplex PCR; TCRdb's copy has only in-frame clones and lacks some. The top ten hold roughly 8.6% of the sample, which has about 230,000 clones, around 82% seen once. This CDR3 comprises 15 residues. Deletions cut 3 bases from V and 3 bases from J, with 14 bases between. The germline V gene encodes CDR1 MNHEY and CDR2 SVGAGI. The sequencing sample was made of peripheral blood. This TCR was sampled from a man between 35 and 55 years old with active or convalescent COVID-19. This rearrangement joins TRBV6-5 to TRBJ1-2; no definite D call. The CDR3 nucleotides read TGTGCCAGCAGTTATGGGAGCGAACCTTACTATGGCTACACCTTC. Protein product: CASSYGSEPYYGYTF.